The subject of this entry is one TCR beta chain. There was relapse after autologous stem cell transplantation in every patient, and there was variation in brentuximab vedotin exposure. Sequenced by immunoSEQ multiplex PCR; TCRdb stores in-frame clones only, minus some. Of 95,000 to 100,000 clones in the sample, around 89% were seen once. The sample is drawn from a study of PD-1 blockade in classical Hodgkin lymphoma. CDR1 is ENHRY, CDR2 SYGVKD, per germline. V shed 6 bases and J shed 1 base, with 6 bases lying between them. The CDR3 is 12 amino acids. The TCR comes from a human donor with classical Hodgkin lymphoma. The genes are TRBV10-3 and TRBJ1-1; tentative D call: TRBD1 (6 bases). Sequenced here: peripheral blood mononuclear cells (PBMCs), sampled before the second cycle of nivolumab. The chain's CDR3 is CAIRQGNTEAFF. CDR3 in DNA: TGTGCCATCAGACAGGGGAACACTGAAGCTTTCTTT.